The following is a TCR beta chain sequence with its context. Its antigen is undetermined. Investigators isolated RNA and reverse transcribed it into cDNA to act as the sequencing template. Produced via immunoSEQ multiplex PCR; TCRdb's table is partial and in-frame only. The data show 250,000 to 300,000 clones, roughly 50% seen once. This sample was included in a study of CD8+ T cells in alopecia areata. At the level of the study: Twice daily, treated patients received 5 to 10 mg of oral tofacitinib.

Findings and caveats of the study: Scalp sample sequencing also detects resident alphabeta T cells of normal skin. On tofacitinib, scalp and blood still held many of the expanded lesional clones.

Treatment indicated: oral pan-JAK inhibitor, 5-10 mg twice daily. This CDR3 is 14 amino acids long. Germline V lookup: CDR1 SGDLS, CDR2 YYNGEE. Losses at the gene ends were 2 bases for V and 6 bases for J; bases not matched to a gene: 8. The receptor's source is a human donor with alopecia areata. Sequencing was performed on CD4+ T cells sorted from blood, taken at week 24, from a patient treated with tofacitinib. V and J are TRBV9 and TRBJ2-7; 7 positions agree with TRBD1. This CDR3 reads CASSVDHRGREQYF. CDR3 in DNA: TGTGCCAGCAGCGTTGACCACAGGGGTCGCGAGCAGTACTTC.